Listed here are 10 T cell receptor beta chains from one sample, sequenced in a study of T cells in Graves' hyperthyroidism and ophthalmopathy (dated by TCRdb to the late 2010s). Receptor libraries were prepared by multiplex PCR. Data came from an Illumina HiSeq 2000. Amplification of TCR beta CDR3 regions was carried out from RNA transcripts. The first round of RT-PCR for the TCR CDR3 was performed with the HTBI primer set and the Qiagen OneStep RT-PCR kit. TCRdb trimmed public reads at Q25 via fastp, called clones via MiXCR and kept in-frame beta chains. Each entry merges the rows of one CDR3 protein and shows their most common DNA and genes. Across this sample there are more than 500,000 distinct CDR3 sequences, with about 15% seen only once. The ten largest clones take up about 4% of the sample. What was sequenced was blood. Every receptor here comes from a woman aged 40 to 50 with Graves' ophthalmopathy.

In this sample, this clonotype turned up many times. The V call is TRBV20-1, the J call TRBJ1-2, with D maybe TRBD1 (5 bases). Germline-derived CDR1 and CDR2 are DFQATT and SNEGSKA (reference sequence). Trimming stripped 0 bases from V and 4 bases from J, with 18 bases between. This CDR3 region has 16 residues. This CDR3 is CSARDRARGESYGYTF. In DNA form, the CDR3 reads TGCAGTGCTAGAGATCGTGCCCGGGGGGAGAGCTATGGCTACACCTTC.

In its sample, this clonotype was seen many times. The rearrangement uses TRBV7-2 and TRBJ1-3; D is uncertain. V was pared by 1 base and J by 6 bases, with 7 bases between. Germline V gene data show CDR1 as SGHTA and CDR2 as FQGNSA. The CDR3 covers 13 residues. The CDR3 spells CASSLGSPNTIYF. The CDR3 DNA is TGTGCCAGCAGCTTAGGGTCCCCAAACACCATATATTTT.

At least ten counts were recorded for this clonotype. The chain combines TRBV4-1 with TRBJ2-5; D is possibly TRBD1 (6 bases). CDR1 is MGHRA and CDR2 is YSYEKL in the germline V gene. Trimming left V 4 bases short and J 8 bases short, with 20 bases between. This CDR3 contains 15 residues. CDR3 bases: TGCGCCAGCAGCCCAAGTGACAGGAAGGTGGTAACCCAGTACTTC. It is translated as CASSPSDRKVVTQYF.

The chain couples TRBV6-1 to TRBJ2-2; no clear D gene. In germline, CDR1 is MNHNS, CDR2 SASEGT. Trimming removed 3 bases from V and 12 bases from J, with 11 bases in between. The CDR3 is 12 residues long. This CDR3 is CASSDTRRKLFF. CDR3 sequence (DNA): TGTGCCAGCAGTGATACCCGGCGGAAGCTGTTTTTT.

This clonotype was recorded many times. The chain employs TRBV12-3 or TRBV12-4 and TRBJ2-5; weak D call: TRBD1 (6 bases). Trimming removed 6 bases at V and 2 bases at J, with 13 bases between. The CDR3 spans 14 residues. Written as DNA, the CDR3 is TGTGCCAGCAGCCCCCGGGACACGCAAGAGACCCAGTACTTC. Residues: CASSPRDTQETQYF.

This clonotype appeared many times. The chain joins TRBV7-9 to TRBJ1-4; D not certain. The germline V gene encodes CDR1 SEHNR and CDR2 FQNEAQ (reference sequence). There are 13 residues in the CDR3. The V gene lost 1 base and the J gene lost 3 bases, with 3 bases spanning the gap. CDR3 residues: CASSLESNEKLFF. CDR3 bases: TGTGCCAGCAGCTTAGAGTCTAATGAAAAACTGTTTTTT. Based on the CDR3 plus reference TRBV7-9 and TRBJ1-4, the full variable domain is DTGVSQNPRHKITKRGQNVTFRCDPISEHNRLYWYRQTLGQGPEFLTYFQNEAQLEKSRLLSDRFSAERPKGSFSTLEIQRTEQGDSAMYLCASSLESNEKLFFGSGTQLSVL.

This clonotype was found many times. The rearrangement joins TRBV2 to TRBJ2-7; the match to TRBD1 covers 10 bases. This CDR3 comprises 14 residues. J gave up 4 bases and V 6 bases, and 6 bases lay outside the gene matches. Germline CDR1 is SNHLY and CDR2 is FYNNEI. The CDR3 here is CASSRQGAWYEQYF. CDR3 DNA sequence: TGTGCCAGCAGCCGACAGGGGGCTTGGTACGAGCAGTACTTC.

In its sample, this clonotype was seen many times. This rearrangement joins TRBV2 to TRBJ2-2; 7 nucleotides agree with TRBD2. CDR1 and CDR2 (germline): SNHLY, FYNNEI. J gave up 1 base and V 4 bases, and 9 bases lay outside the gene matches. The CDR3 loop spans 17 amino acids. CDR3 loop: CASSGLSLAENTGELFF. The CDR3 nucleotides are TGTGCCAGCAGTGGTCTCAGCCTAGCGGAGAACACCGGGGAGCTGTTTTTT.

The table lists this clonotype with a few counts. The chain employs TRBV4-2 and TRBJ1-1; no firm D call. Looked up from germline, CDR1 is LGHNA and CDR2 is YNFKEQ. The CDR3 runs to 15 residues. V was pared by 1 base and J by 0 bases, with 9 bases between. The chain's CDR3 is CASSQGAAMNTEAFF. The CDR3 region has the DNA TGTGCCAGCAGCCAAGGGGCCGCCATGAACACTGAAGCTTTCTTT.

In this sample, this clonotype turned up many times. The CDR3 here is CASSEGGAGPYEQYF. CDR3 DNA sequence: TGTGCCAGCAGTGAAGGTGGTGCAGGGCCCTACGAGCAGTACTTC. The V gene is TRBV2, the J gene TRBJ2-7, with D perhaps matching TRBD1 (5 bases). Germline assignment: CDR1 SNHLY and CDR2 FYNNEI. The CDR3 consists of 15 residues. V was cut by 1 base and J by 2 bases, with 12 bases left in between.